What follows are 6 T cell receptor beta chains derived from one specimen sequenced in a study of spatial heterogeneity in lung cancer. TCRdb analysed the 5' RACE reads with MiXCR anew, one entry per CDR3 protein. The sample carries some 36,000 distinct CDR3 sequences, roughly 8% recorded once. Time point indicated: blood at routine non-recurrence follow-up after resection. Sequencing used PBMCs, obtained at follow-up. The receptors shown here come from a male donor with early-stage non-small cell lung cancer.

This clonotype was found many times. The chain joins TRBV2 to TRBJ2-1; TRBD1 matches 10 bases. The J segment lost 6 bases and the V segment lost 10 bases, leaving 9 bases of the junction unmatched. Germline V gives CDR1 SNHLY, CDR2 FYNNEI. CDR3 length: 14 amino acids. The DNA for the CDR3 is TGTGCCACCAGACAGGGGGCGAATGGCAATGAGCAGTTCTTC. Translated: CATRQGANGNEQFF.

This clonotype was seen ten or more times. The rearrangement uses TRBV18 and TRBJ2-2; no clear D gene. CDR1 KGHSH and CDR2 LQKENI come from the germline V gene. V lost 2 bases and J lost 1, with 2 bases in between. The CDR3 consists of 13 residues. The CDR3 is CASSPGNTGELFF. In nucleotides, the CDR3 is TGTGCCAGCTCACCAGGGAACACCGGGGAGCTGTTTTTT.

Note on this clonotype: Given a much more abundant clone one base away, this may be a read error. This chain's CDR3 is CASSYPGQGVQETQYF. CDR3 nucleotides: TGTGCCAGCAGTTACCCCGGACAGGGTGTCCAAGAGACCCAGTACTTC. The chain recombines TRBV6-5 with TRBJ2-5; 8 bases agree with TRBD1. The germline V gene has CDR1 MNHEY and CDR2 SVGAGI. This CDR3 has 16 amino acids. V shed 2 bases and J 1 base; nucleotides not matched to a gene: 6.

This clonotype was counted ten times or more. The V gene is TRBV5-1, the J gene TRBJ2-7; D remains ambiguous. With 3 bases removed from V and 0 bases from J, the gap between germline ends came to 1 base. Looked up from germline, CDR1 is SGHRS and CDR2 is YFSETQ. The CDR3 length is 11 residues. DNA of the CDR3: TGCGCCAGCAGCTCCTCCTACGAGCAGTACTTC. Residues: CASSSSYEQYF. Complete variable domain (other parts from reference TRBV5-1 and TRBJ2-7): KAGVTQTPRYLIKTRGQQVTLSCSPISGHRSVSWYQQTPGQGLQFLFEYFSETQRNKGNFPGRFSGRQFSNSRSEMNVSTLELGDSALYLCASSSSYEQYFGPGTRLTVT.

The table lists this clonotype with a few counts. The rearrangement joins TRBV6-6 to TRBJ2-3; 16 bases are a match to TRBD2. The CDR3 has 17 residues. Per germline, CDR1 MNHNY and CDR2 SVGAGI (reference sequence). The V segment lost 6 bases and the J segment 6 bases; nucleotides outside the gene matches: 9. Here the CDR3 reads CASSRAGTSGGGDTQYF. CDR3 DNA: TGTGCCAGCAGCCGCGCCGGGACTAGCGGGGGGGGGGATACGCAGTATTTT.

Details on this clonotype: A much larger clone sits a single nucleotide away, making a read error possible. This chain connects TRBV27 to TRBJ1-3; no clear D gene. The CDR3 has 15 residues. Per germline, CDR1 MNHEY and CDR2 SMNVEV (reference sequence). CDR3 DNA: TGTGCCAGCAGTTCGCGGACGGGCTCTGGAAACCCCATATATTTT. Its translation is CASSSRTGSGNPIYF.